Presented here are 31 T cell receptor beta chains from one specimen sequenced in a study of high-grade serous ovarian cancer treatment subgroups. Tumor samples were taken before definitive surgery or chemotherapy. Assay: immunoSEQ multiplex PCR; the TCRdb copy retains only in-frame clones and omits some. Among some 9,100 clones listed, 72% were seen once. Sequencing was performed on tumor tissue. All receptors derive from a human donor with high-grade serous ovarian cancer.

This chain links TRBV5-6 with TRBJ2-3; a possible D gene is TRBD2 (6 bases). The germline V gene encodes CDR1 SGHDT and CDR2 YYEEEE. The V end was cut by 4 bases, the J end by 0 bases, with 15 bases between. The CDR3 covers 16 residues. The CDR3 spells CASSKERVRSTDTQYF. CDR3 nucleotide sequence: TGTGCCAGCAGCAAGGAGCGGGTAAGAAGCACAGATACGCAGTATTTT.

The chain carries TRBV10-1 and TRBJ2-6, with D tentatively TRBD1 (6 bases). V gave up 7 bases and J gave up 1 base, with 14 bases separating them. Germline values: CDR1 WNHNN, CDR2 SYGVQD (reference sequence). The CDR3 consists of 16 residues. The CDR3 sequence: CASKGQGISGANVLTF. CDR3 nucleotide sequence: TGCGCCAGCAAGGGACAAGGAATATCTGGGGCCAACGTCCTGACTTTC.

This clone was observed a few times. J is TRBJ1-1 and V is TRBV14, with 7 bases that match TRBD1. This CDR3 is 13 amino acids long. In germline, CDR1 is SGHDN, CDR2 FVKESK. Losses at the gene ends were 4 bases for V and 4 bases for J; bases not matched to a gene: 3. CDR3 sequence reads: CASSRQGITEAFF. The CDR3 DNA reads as TGTGCCAGCAGCCGACAGGGTATCACTGAAGCTTTCTTT.

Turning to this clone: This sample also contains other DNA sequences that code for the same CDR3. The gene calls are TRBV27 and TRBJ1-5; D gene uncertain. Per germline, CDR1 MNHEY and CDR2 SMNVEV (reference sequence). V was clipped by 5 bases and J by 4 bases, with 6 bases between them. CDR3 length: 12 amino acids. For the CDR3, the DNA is TGTGCCAGCAGTCTGCTGAATCAGCCCCAGCATTTT. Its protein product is CASSLLNQPQHF.

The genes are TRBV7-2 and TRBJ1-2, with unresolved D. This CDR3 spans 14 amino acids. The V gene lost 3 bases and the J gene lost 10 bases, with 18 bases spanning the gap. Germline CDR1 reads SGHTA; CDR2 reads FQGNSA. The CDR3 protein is CASSFELVEVAYTF. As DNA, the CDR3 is TGTGCCAGCAGCTTCGAGTTGGTAGAGGTCGCCTACACCTTC.

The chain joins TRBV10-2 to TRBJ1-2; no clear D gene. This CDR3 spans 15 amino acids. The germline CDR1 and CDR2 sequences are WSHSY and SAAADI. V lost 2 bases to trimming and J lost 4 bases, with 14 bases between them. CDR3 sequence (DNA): TGCGCCAGCAGTGAGAATGCCTTCACGGGCTATGGCTACACCTTC. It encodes CASSENAFTGYGYTF.

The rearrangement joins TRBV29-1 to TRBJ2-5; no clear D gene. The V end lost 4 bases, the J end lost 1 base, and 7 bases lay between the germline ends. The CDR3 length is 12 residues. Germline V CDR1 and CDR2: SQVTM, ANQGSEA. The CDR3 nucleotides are TGCAGCGTTGTGGGCATCCAAGAGACCCAGTACTTC. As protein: CSVVGIQETQYF.

CDR3 coding DNA: TGTGCCAGCAGTCCCGGGACAGGGGATGGCTACACCTTC. Its translation is CASSPGTGDGYTF. V and J are TRBV6-5 and TRBJ1-2; the match to TRBD1 covers 10 bases. From germline, CDR1 is MNHEY and CDR2 SVGAGI. The CDR3 contains 13 residues. V trimming: 5 bases; J trimming: 6 bases; junction bases outside the gene matches: 3.

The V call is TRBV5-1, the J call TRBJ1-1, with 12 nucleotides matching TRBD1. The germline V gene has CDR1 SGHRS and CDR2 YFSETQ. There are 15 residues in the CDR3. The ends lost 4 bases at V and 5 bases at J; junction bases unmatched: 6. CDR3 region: CASSDGTGGETEAFF. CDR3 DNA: TGCGCCAGCAGCGATGGGACAGGGGGCGAAACTGAAGCTTTCTTT.

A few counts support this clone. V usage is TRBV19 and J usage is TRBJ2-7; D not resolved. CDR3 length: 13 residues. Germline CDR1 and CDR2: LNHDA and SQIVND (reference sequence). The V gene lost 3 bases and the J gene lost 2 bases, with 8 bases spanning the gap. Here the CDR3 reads CASSITRAYEQYF. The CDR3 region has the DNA TGTGCCAGTAGTATTACTCGGGCCTACGAGCAGTACTTC.

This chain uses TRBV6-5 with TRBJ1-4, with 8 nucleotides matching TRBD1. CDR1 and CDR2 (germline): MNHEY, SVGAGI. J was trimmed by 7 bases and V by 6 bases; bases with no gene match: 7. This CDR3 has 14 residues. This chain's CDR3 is CASSFGQGSEKLFF. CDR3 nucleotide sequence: TGTGCCAGCAGCTTCGGACAGGGTAGTGAAAAACTGTTTTTT.

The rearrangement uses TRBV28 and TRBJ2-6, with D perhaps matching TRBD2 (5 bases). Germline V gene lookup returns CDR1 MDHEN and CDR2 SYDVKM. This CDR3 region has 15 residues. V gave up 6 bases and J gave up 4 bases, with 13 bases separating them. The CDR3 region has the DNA TGTGCCAGCAGCGCGGGCCCCGCAGGGGCCAACGTCCTGACTTTC. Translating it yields CASSAGPAGANVLTF.

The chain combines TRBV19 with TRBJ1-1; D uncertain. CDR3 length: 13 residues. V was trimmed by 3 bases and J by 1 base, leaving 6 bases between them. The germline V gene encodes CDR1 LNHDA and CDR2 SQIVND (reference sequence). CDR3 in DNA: TGTGCCAGTAGTATCTGGACGAACACTGAAGCTTTCTTT. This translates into CASSIWTNTEAFF.

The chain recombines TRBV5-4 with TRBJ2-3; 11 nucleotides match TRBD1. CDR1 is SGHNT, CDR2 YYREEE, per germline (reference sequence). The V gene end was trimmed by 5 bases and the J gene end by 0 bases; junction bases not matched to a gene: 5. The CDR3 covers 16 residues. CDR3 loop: CASRPGQGASTDTQYF. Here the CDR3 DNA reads TGTGCCAGCAGACCAGGACAGGGGGCAAGCACAGATACGCAGTATTTT.

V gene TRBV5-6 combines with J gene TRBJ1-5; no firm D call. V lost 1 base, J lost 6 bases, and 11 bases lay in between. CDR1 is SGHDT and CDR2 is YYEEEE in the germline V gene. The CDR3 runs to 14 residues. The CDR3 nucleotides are TGTGCCAGCAGCTTGCATCAGCTAGCTCAGCCCCAGCATTTT. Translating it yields CASSLHQLAQPQHF.

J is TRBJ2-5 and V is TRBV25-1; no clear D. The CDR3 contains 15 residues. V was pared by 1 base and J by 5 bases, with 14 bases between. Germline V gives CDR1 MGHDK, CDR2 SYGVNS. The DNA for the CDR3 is TGTGCCAGCAGTGAATCTAACAGCCGGCGGGAGACCCAGTACTTC. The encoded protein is CASSESNSRRETQYF.

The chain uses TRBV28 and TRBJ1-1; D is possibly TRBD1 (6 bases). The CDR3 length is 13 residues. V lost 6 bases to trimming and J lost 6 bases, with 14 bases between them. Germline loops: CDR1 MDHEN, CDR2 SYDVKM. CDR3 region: CASSEGHRPEAFF. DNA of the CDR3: TGTGCCAGCAGCGAGGGACATCGCCCTGAAGCTTTCTTT. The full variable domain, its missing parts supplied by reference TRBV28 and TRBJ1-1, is DVKVTQSSRYLVKRTGEKVFLECVQDMDHENMFWYRQDPGLGLRLIYFSYDVKMKEKGDIPEGYSVSREKKERFSLILESASTNQTSMYLCASSEGHRPEAFFGQGTRLTVV.

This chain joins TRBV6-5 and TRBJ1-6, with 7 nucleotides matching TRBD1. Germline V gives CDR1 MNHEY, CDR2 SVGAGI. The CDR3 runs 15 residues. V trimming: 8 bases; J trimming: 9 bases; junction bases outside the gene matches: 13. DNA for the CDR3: TGTGCCAGCCGCGCACTTGACAGGGAAAGTTCACCCCTCCACTTT. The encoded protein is CASRALDRESSPLHF.

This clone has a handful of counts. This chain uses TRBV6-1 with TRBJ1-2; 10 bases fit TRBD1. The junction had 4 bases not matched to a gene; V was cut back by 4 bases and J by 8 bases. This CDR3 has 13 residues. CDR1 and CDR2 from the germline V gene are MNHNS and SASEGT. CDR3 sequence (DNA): TGTGCCAGCAGTGTGGGGACAGGGGACGGCTACACCTTC. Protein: CASSVGTGDGYTF.

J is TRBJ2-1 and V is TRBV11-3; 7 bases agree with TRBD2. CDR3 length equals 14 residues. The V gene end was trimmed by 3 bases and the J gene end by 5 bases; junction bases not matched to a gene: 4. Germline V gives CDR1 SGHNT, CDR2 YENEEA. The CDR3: CASSFGGSHNEQFF. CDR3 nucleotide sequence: TGTGCCAGCAGCTTCGGCGGGAGTCACAATGAGCAGTTCTTC. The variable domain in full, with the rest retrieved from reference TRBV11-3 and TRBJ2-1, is EAGVVQSPRYKIIEKKQPVAFWCNPISGHNTLYWYLQNLGQGPELLIRYENEEAVDDSQLPKDRFSAERLKGVDSTLKIQPAELGDSAVYLCASSFGGSHNEQFFGPGTRLTVL.

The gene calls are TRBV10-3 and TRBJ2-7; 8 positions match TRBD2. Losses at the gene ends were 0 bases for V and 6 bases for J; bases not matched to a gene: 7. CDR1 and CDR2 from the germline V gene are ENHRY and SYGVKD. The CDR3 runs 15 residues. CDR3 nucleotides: TGTGCCATCAGTGAGTCAGACGGGAGGGCCATCGAGCAGTACTTC. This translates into CAISESDGRAIEQYF.

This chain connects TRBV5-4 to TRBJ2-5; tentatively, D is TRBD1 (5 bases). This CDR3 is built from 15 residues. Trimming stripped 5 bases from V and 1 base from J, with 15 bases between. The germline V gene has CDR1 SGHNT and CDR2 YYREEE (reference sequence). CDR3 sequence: CASSSPWGAQETQYF. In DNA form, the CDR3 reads TGTGCCAGCAGTTCCCCCTGGGGCGCCCAAGAGACCCAGTACTTC.

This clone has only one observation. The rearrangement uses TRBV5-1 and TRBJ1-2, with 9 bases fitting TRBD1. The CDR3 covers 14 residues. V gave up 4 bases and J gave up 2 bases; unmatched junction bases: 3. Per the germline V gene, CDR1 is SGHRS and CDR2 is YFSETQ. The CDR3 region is CASSVGTGNYGYTF. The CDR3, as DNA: TGCGCCAGCAGCGTCGGGACAGGGAACTATGGCTACACCTTC.

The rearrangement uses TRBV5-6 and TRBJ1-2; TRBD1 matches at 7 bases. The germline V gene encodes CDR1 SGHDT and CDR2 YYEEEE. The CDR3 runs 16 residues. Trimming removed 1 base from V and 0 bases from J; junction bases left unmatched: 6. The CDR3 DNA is TGTGCCAGCAGCTTGACCCGACAGGGCCCTAACTATGGCTACACCTTC. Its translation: CASSLTRQGPNYGYTF. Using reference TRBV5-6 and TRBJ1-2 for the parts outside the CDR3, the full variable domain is DAGVTQSPTHLIKTRGQQVTLRCSPKSGHDTVSWYQQALGQGPQFIFQYYEEEERQRGNFPDRFSGHQFPNYSSELNVNALLLGDSALYLCASSLTRQGPNYGYTFGSGTRLTVV.

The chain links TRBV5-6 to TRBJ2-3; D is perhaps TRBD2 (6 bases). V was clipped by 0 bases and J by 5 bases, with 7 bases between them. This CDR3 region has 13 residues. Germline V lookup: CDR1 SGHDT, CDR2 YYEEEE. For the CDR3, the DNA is TGTGCCAGCAGCTTGGGGGAGGAAGATACGCAGTATTTT. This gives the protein CASSLGEEDTQYF. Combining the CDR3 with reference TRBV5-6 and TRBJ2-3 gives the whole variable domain DAGVTQSPTHLIKTRGQQVTLRCSPKSGHDTVSWYQQALGQGPQFIFQYYEEEERQRGNFPDRFSGHQFPNYSSELNVNALLLGDSALYLCASSLGEEDTQYFGPGTRLTVL.

The CDR3 sequence: CASSQGLAVTYEQYF. The CDR3 DNA sequence: TGTGCCAGCAGCCAAGGACTAGCGGTTACCTACGAGCAGTACTTC. The chain joins TRBV14 to TRBJ2-5, with 9 positions matching TRBD2. The J call may be mistaken, given a closer DNA end match to TRBJ2-7. This CDR3 contains 15 residues. In germline, CDR1 is SGHDN, CDR2 FVKESK.

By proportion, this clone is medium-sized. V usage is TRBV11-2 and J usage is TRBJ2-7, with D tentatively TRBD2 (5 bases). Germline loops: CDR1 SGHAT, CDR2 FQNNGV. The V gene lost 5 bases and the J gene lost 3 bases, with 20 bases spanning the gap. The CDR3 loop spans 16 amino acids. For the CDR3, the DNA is TGTGCCAGCAGCATGGATTTCCGGGGAATATACTACGAGCAGTACTTC. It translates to CASSMDFRGIYYEQYF.

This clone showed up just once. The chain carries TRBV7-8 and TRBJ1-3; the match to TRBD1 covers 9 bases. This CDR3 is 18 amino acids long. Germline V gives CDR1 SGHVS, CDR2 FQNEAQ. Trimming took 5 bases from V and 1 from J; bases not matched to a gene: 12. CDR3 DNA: TGTGCCAGCAGCCCCGGGACAGGGTCAACTATTTCTGGAAACACCATATATTTT. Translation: CASSPGTGSTISGNTIYF. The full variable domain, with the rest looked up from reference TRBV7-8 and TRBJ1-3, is GAGVSQSPRYKVAKRGQDVALRCDPISGHVSLFWYQQALGQGPEFLTYFQNEAQLDKSGLPSDRFFAERPEGSVSTLKIQRTQQEDSAVYLCASSPGTGSTISGNTIYFGEGSWLTVV.

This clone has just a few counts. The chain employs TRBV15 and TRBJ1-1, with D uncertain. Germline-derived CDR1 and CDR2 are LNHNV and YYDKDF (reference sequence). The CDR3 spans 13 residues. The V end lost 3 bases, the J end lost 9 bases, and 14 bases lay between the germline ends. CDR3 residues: CATSRIYSRQAFF. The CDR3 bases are TGTGCCACCAGCAGGATCTACAGTAGACAAGCTTTCTTT. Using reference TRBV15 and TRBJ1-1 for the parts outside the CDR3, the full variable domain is DAMVIQNPRYQVTQFGKPVTLSCSQTLNHNVMYWYQQKSSQAPKLLFHYYDKDFNNEADTPDNFQSRRPNTSFCFLDIRSPGLGDTAMYLCATSRIYSRQAFFGQGTRLTVV.

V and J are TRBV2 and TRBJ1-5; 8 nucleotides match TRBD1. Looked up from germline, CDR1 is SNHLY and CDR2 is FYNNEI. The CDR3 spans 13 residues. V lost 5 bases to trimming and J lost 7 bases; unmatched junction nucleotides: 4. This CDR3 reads CASSIGQGQPQHF. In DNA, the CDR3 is TGTGCCAGCAGTATAGGACAGGGACAGCCCCAGCATTTT.

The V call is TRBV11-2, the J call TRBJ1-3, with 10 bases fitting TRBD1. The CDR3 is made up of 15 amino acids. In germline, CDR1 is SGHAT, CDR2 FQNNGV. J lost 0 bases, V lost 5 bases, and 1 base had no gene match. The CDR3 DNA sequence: TGTGCCAGCAGCAGGACAGGGGGCTCTGGAAACACCATATATTTT. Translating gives CASSRTGGSGNTIYF.